The source of this TCR beta chain is a study of response to subunit inactivated influenza vaccine (dated by TCRdb to the late 2010s). Background for the entire study: To follow how T cells responded to a trivalent subunit inactivated influenza vaccine, the researchers relied on deep quantitative profiling of the T cell receptor repertoire.

V loses 2 bases, J loses 5 bases, and the germline ends lie 16 bases apart. CDR1 and CDR2 are read off the germline V gene as MNHEY and SVGAGI. The CDR3 covers 16 residues, taking in both the cysteine and the phenylalanine. The retained sequence is limited to the CDR3, 48 bases, with the frame set at the first base. General findings and caveats noted by the study authors: It was suggested by the authors that each seasonal influenza vaccination may recruit only a limited number of new T cells.

Library generation was performed with RT-PCR. Sequenced using an Illumina HiSeq 2500. TCRdb's own reprocessing of the public reads used fastp at Q25 and MiXCR and kept productive beta chains. Entries are consolidated by CDR3 protein sequence, retaining the most common genes and DNA. In all, the sample holds more than 400,000 distinct CDR3 sequences, and 10% to 11% of those were seen once. 10% to 15% of the sample belongs to the ten largest clones. The sample's time point label, decoded: 45 to 55 days after influenza vaccine administration. Points on this clonotype: It has no known antigen specificity. It has no much larger one-base neighbor in the sample; base qualities were not kept.

Recombination linked TRBV6-5 to TRBJ2-1, with the D call tentatively TRBD1 or TRBD2, each fitting 5 bases. The TCR originated in a man aged 45-65 years who received an inactivated influenza vaccine. Donor details come from another sample of the same person, matched by shared clones. The source material was PBMCs from blood, sampled 45 days after vaccination. For the CDR3, the sequence is CASSYGTGLNNNEQFF. The DNA reads as follows: TGTGCCAGCAGTTACGGGACCGGGCTGAACAACAATGAGCAGTTCTTC.